The 23 T cell receptor beta chains below were found in one sample sequenced in a study of a mutant IDH1 vaccine in newly diagnosed glioma (dated by TCRdb to about 2021). To prepare the library, the immunoSEQ multiplex PCR assay was applied. TCRdb's version of the immuneACCESS table is confined to in-frame rearrangements and falls short of the full clone set. An unresolved V gene accounts for under half of the shortfall where checked; the remainder is of unknown origin. This sample holds about 86,000 clones; approximately 85% were observed only once. Jointly, the top ten make up approximately 2.1% of the sample. For these receptors, no antigen is known. What this sample's time point label stands for: week 23, last vaccination. Each vaccine dose was 300 ug of a 20-mer mutant IDH1 peptide in Montanide, given subcutaneously with topical imiquimod. The sequencing used PBMCs, collected from a glioma patient whose treatment included an IDH1 peptide vaccine. The receptors come from a man younger than 40 with glioma. Some clones in this sample may be carry-over from other donors' samples.

This clone has just a few counts. V is TRBV29-1 and J is TRBJ2-3; 13 bases fit TRBD2. The CDR3 has 13 amino acids. With V trimmed by 7 bases and J by 3 bases, 1 base remained unmatched. Germline CDR1 reads SQVTM; CDR2 reads ANQGSEA. Here the CDR3 reads CSGLAGGTDTQYF. CDR3 nucleotides: TGCAGCGGACTAGCGGGAGGAACAGATACGCAGTATTTT.

The chain joins TRBV19 to TRBJ2-7; 9 bases agree with TRBD1. The germline CDR1 and CDR2 sequences are LNHDA and SQIVND (reference sequence). V trimming: 8 bases; J trimming: 3 bases; junction bases outside the gene matches: 5. This CDR3 is 13 amino acids long. For the CDR3, the DNA is TGTGCCAGTTCCCCGGACAGGGGCTACGAGCAGTACTTC. This translates into CASSPDRGYEQYF.

V is TRBV9 and J is TRBJ1-2; unclear D gene. The ends were cut back, 3 bases at V and 8 bases at J, with 8 bases in the middle. This CDR3 is built from 11 residues. Germline CDR1 reads SGDLS; CDR2 reads YYNGEE. As DNA, the CDR3 is TGTGCCAGCAGCGGGAGAGGCGGCTACACCTTC. It codes for CASSGRGGYTF.

This clone has a handful of counts. The chain links TRBV4-3 to TRBJ1-1, with 7 bases matching TRBD1. Germline trimming cut 3 bases from V and 6 bases from J; bases unmatched to any gene: 13. Looked up from germline, CDR1 is LGHNA and CDR2 is YSLEER. The CDR3 has 16 residues. The CDR3 region is CASSQRGTGERSEAFF. The CDR3 DNA sequence: TGCGCCAGCAGCCAGAGGGGAACAGGGGAGCGGTCTGAAGCTTTCTTT.

DNA for the CDR3: TGTGCCAGCAGCCAAGATTTATCTTTTCTGGGCACCGGGGAGCTGTTTTTT. It codes for CASSQDLSFLGTGELFF. The chain couples TRBV14 to TRBJ2-2; the D is unclear. CDR3 length equals 17 residues. With 0 bases removed from V and 4 bases from J, the gap between germline ends came to 15 bases. Germline CDR1 SGHDN, CDR2 FVKESK.

J is TRBJ1-1 and V is TRBV2, with D possibly matching TRBD1 (5 bases). V lost 7 bases to trimming and J lost 9 bases, with 18 bases between them. The V gene's germline CDR1 is SNHLY and CDR2 FYNNEI. CDR3 length: 13 residues. Here the CDR3 reads CASTRVLREKAFF. The CDR3 DNA reads as TGTGCCAGCACCAGGGTTTTGAGGGAAAAAGCTTTCTTT.

V gene TRBV6-5 combines with J gene TRBJ2-7, with D possibly TRBD2 on 6 matching bases. Germline CDR1 and CDR2: MNHEY and SVGAGI. V dropped 0 bases and J dropped 7 bases, with 13 bases sitting between them. CDR3 length: 14 residues. This CDR3 reads CASSYSREPREQYF. The CDR3 DNA follows: TGTGCCAGCAGTTACTCCCGGGAGCCCCGGGAGCAGTACTTC.

Here the CDR3 DNA reads TGTGCCATACCCCGACTTGGGGGGGCCAACTCCTACGAGCAGTACTTC. Its protein is CAIPRLGGANSYEQYF. The chain is built from TRBV27 and TRBJ2-7, with D perhaps TRBD2 (7 bases). V lost 10 bases to trimming and J lost 0 bases, with 22 bases between them. CDR3 size: 16 residues. Germline V gene sequence: CDR1 MNHEY, CDR2 SMNVEV (reference sequence).

The chain uses TRBV1 and TRBJ1-5; TRBD1, the table's D call, was not compared with the DNA. TRBV1 is a pseudogene segment. The CDR3 has 15 residues. The CDR3 DNA is TGCACCAGCAGCTCTACAGGGGGAGGCAATCAGCCCCAGCATTTT. Residues: CTSSSTGGGNQPQHF.

V gene TRBV19 combines with J gene TRBJ2-2, with D possibly TRBD1 on 5 matching bases. V lost 7 bases and J lost 7, with 13 bases in between. This CDR3 has 13 amino acids. The germline gives CDR1 LNHDA, CDR2 SQIVND (reference sequence). CDR3 DNA: TGTGCCAGTATGCCAGGGTTGGGCGGGGAGCTGTTTTTT. Amino acids: CASMPGLGGELFF.

The V gene is TRBV6-1, the J gene TRBJ2-2; D is uncertain. Germline CDR1 and CDR2: MNHNS and SASEGT. This CDR3 region has 12 residues. Deletions cut 6 bases from V and 7 bases from J, with 9 bases between. The DNA of the CDR3 is TGTGCCAGCAGGTCAGATGGCGGGGAGCTGTTTTTT. The encoded protein is CASRSDGGELFF.

V is TRBV6-1 and J is TRBJ2-1; 7 bases are shared with TRBD1. The germline CDR1 and CDR2 sequences are MNHNS and SASEGT. With 7 bases clipped from V and 2 bases from J, the junction kept 8 bases outside the gene matches. This CDR3 is 15 amino acids long. The CDR3 loop reads CASTISGTAYNEQFF. In DNA form, the CDR3 reads TGTGCCAGCACCATTTCCGGGACAGCCTACAATGAGCAGTTCTTC.

The J gene is TRBJ1-4, the V gene TRBV30, with D unresolved. The germline CDR1 and CDR2 sequences are GTSNPN and SVGIG (reference sequence). The CDR3 extends over 14 amino acids. V lost 1 base, J lost 7 bases, and 13 bases lay in between. CDR3: CAWSAGPFGEKLFF. The CDR3 bases are TGTGCCTGGAGTGCCGGGCCCTTCGGTGAAAAACTGTTTTTT. Full variable domain (rest looked up from reference TRBV30 and TRBJ1-4): SQTIHQWPATLVQPVGSPLSLECTVEGTSNPNLYWYRQAAGRGLQLLFYSVGIGQISSEVPQNLSASRPQDRQFILSSKKLLLSDSGFYLCAWSAGPFGEKLFFGSGTQLSVL.

The chain joins TRBV5-8 to TRBJ2-2; D not certain. Trimming removed 4 bases at V and 6 bases at J, with 19 bases between. Germline V CDR1 and CDR2: SGHTS, YDEGEE. This CDR3 has 16 residues. CDR3 bases: TGTGCCAGCAGCCTATCCTCGTTAGGTCCCTCCGGGGAGCTGTTTTTT. This sequence encodes CASSLSSLGPSGELFF. The full variable domain, in which reference TRBV5-8 and TRBJ2-2 provide the parts outside the CDR3, is EAGVTQSPTHLIKTRGQQATLRCSPISGHTSVYWYQQALGLGLQFLLWYDEGEERNRGNFPPRFSGRQFPNYSSELNVNALELEDSALYLCASSLSSLGPSGELFFGEGSRLTVL.

V is TRBV28 and J is TRBJ1-5; D not resolved. Germline V lookup: CDR1 MDHEN, CDR2 SYDVKM. With 5 bases removed from V and 7 bases from J, the gap between germline ends came to 15 bases. The CDR3 consists of 14 residues. The CDR3 loop reads CASSPQGRSQPQHF. The CDR3 nucleotides read TGTGCCAGCAGTCCCCAAGGGAGGAGCCAGCCCCAGCATTTT.

The gene calls are TRBV30 and TRBJ2-3; 8 bases align to TRBD2. Germline V gene data show CDR1 as GTSNPN and CDR2 as SVGIG (reference sequence). The trim removed 1 base at V and 1 base at J, leaving 7 bases unmatched. The CDR3 runs 16 residues. For the CDR3, the DNA is TGTGCCTGGAGTGCCAAGACGCGGGGGGGCACAGATACGCAGTATTTT. This encodes CAWSAKTRGGTDTQYF.

The J gene is TRBJ2-7, the V gene TRBV9, with 9 bases matching TRBD2. This CDR3 comprises 14 residues. In germline, CDR1 is SGDLS, CDR2 YYNGEE. The V gene end was trimmed by 3 bases and the J gene end by 4 bases; junction bases not matched to a gene: 5. CDR3 sequence: CASSEGLAIYEQYF. The DNA of the CDR3 is TGTGCCAGCAGCGAAGGACTAGCGATTTACGAGCAGTACTTC.

This chain links TRBV7-8 with TRBJ1-2, with 8 bases fitting TRBD1. The V and J ends lost 5 bases and 7 bases, in that order; junction bases with no gene match: 6. This CDR3 contains 13 residues. Germline loops: CDR1 SGHVS, CDR2 FQNEAQ. CDR3 coding DNA: TGTGCCAGCAGCACCCGGACAGGGACTGGCTACACCTTC. Translated, it gives CASSTRTGTGYTF.

A few counts support this clone. The chain links TRBV7-2 to TRBJ2-7; TRBD2 matches at 8 bases. CDR1 SGHTA and CDR2 FQGNSA come from the germline V gene. CDR3 length equals 13 residues. J gave up 4 bases and V 7 bases, and 6 bases lay outside the gene matches. The CDR3 loop reads CASTSQRGYEQYF. CDR3 coding DNA: TGTGCCAGCACCTCCCAGCGGGGGTACGAGCAGTACTTC. Full variable domain (remainder filled in from reference TRBV7-2 and TRBJ2-7): GAGVSQSPSNKVTEKGKDVELRCDPISGHTALYWYRQSLGQGLEFLIYFQGNSAPDKSGLPSDRFSAERTGGSVSTLTIQRTQQEDSAVYLCASTSQRGYEQYFGPGTRLTVT.

This chain joins TRBV10-2 and TRBJ2-7, with no clear D. Between the trimmed V and J ends, which lost 7 bases and 5 bases, there was a span of 15 bases. Germline loops: CDR1 WSHSY, CDR2 SAAADI. The CDR3 runs 13 residues. CDR3 DNA: TGCGCCAGCACGATAGTTGCGTCGGACGAGCAGTACTTC. As protein: CASTIVASDEQYF.

Points on this clone: A read error may account for a junction end that differs from germline. The V and J genes are TRBV7-3 and TRBJ2-1; 11 bases are a match to TRBD2. The CDR3 loop spans 17 amino acids. In germline, CDR1 is SGHTA, CDR2 FQGTGA. The CDR3 sequence is CASSLKSGASGRYEQFF. For the CDR3, the DNA is TGTGCCAGCAGTTTAAAGTCAGGGGCTAGCGGGAGGTATGAGCAGTTCTTC.

The chain carries TRBV4-3 and TRBJ1-1, with 8 bases identical to TRBD1. The junction had 9 bases not matched to a gene; V was cut back by 7 bases and J by 5 bases. This CDR3 has 14 amino acids. The germline V gene encodes CDR1 LGHNA and CDR2 YSLEER. The chain's CDR3 is CASTLAQGATEAFF. DNA for the CDR3: TGCGCCAGCACCCTTGCCCAGGGGGCGACTGAAGCTTTCTTT.

CDR3 bases: TGTGCCAGCAGCGTTTCTCACGGTTACAGTGGTAATGAGCAGTTCTTC. Translated: CASSVSHGYSGNEQFF. The chain couples TRBV9 to TRBJ2-1, with D unresolved. Germline CDR1 SGDLS, CDR2 YYNGEE. The CDR3 is made up of 16 amino acids. Trimming left V 2 bases short and J 7 bases short, with 19 bases between.